What follows describes a single TCR beta chain. Its antigen is undetermined. TCRdb re-called the 5' RACE reads through MiXCR, storing one row per CDR3 protein. This sample has approximately 480,000 distinct CDR3 sequences, with roughly 18% found just once. This sample is part of a study of T-cell memory formation after mild COVID-19. The wider study: TCR clusters mostly belonged to single donors. Whole-study results and caveats: Clones that contracted from day 15 to 85 were balanced CD4/CD8, while later expanders leaned CD4+.

CDR1 is SGDLS, CDR2 YYNGEE, per germline. Trimming cost V 3 bases and J 7 bases; bases outside gene matches: 2. The CDR3 extends over 14 amino acids. Sequenced input: PBMCs or a T cell subset sorted from them (not recorded which). This TCR was sampled from an adult woman who had mild COVID-19 (a few samples of this study predate the infection). Cell type and time point are not known. The genes are TRBV9 and TRBJ2-1; TRBD2 aligns across 12 bases. CDR3 DNA: TGTGCCAGCAGCGAGGGGACTAGCGGGAATGAGCAGTTCTTC. Protein: CASSEGTSGNEQFF. The entire variable domain, with the rest obtained from reference TRBV9 and TRBJ2-1, is as follows: DSGVTQTPKHLITATGQRVTLRCSPRSGDLSVYWYQQSLDQGLQFLIQYYNGEERAKGNILERFSAQQFPDLHSELNLSSLELGDSALYFCASSEGTSGNEQFFGPGTRLTVL.